The T cell receptor beta chain under discussion was sequenced for a study of shared clonotypes between healthy human individuals. Study conclusions and caveats: For sorted subsets, rarefaction showed incomplete sequencing despite large depth. Non-shared clonotypes had lower generation probabilities than those shared by all four donors. Estimated clonotype richness was generally higher in naive than memory subsets.

Concerning this clone: The antigen remains undetermined.

CDR1 KGHSH and CDR2 LQKENI come from the germline V gene. The CDR3 is 13 amino acids. Trimming pared 5 bases from V and 4 bases from J, leaving 11 bases between. The assay was immunoSEQ multiplex PCR, and TCRdb's table has in-frame clones only and misses some. The repertoire consists of 2,500,000 or so clones, with 93% occurring once and the leading ten covering 0.35% to 0.45%. The sample consisted of naive CD4+ T cells from PBMCs. Subset noted: CD45RA+ positively selected. The TCR sequence derives from a man aged 18 to 30 in good health. Some clones in this sample may be carry-over from other donors' samples. This sequence joins TRBV18 and TRBJ1-2; D not resolved. CDR3 loop: CASSDGRSYGYTF. CDR3 coding DNA: TGTGCCAGCTCAGATGGGAGAAGCTATGGCTACACCTTC.